Below, 14 T cell receptor beta chains from the same sample are listed, as sequenced in a study of control samples from healthy donors and cancer patients. The data were produced by immunoSEQ multiplex PCR, yet TCRdb's version contains in-frame clones alone and is incomplete. The sample shows 140,000 to 150,000 clones, over 85% of them seen only once. Sequenced material: blood. The receptors here all came from a man between 18 and 29 years old in good health.

This chain uses TRBV18 with TRBJ1-2; D call uncertain. Germline CDR1 is KGHSH and CDR2 is LQKENI. This CDR3 contains 15 residues. The V end was cut by 0 bases, the J end by 4 bases, with 12 bases between. CDR3 region: CASSPPAGLLYGYTF. The CDR3 region has the DNA TGTGCCAGCTCACCACCGGCAGGCCTCCTCTATGGCTACACCTTC.

CDR3 in amino acids: CASSLEAEVNQPQHF. CDR3 DNA: TGTGCCAGCAGCTTAGAAGCTGAGGTCAATCAGCCCCAGCATTTT. The genes are TRBV7-2 and TRBJ1-5; D call uncertain. The CDR3 consists of 15 residues. Germline V lookup: CDR1 SGHTA, CDR2 FQGNSA. Trimming removed 1 base at V and 3 bases at J, with 10 bases between.

This rearrangement joins TRBV11-1 to TRBJ1-1; no reliable D call. Trimming removed 3 bases from V and 3 bases from J, with 5 bases in between. The V gene's germline CDR1 is SGHAT and CDR2 FQDESV (reference sequence). CDR3 length: 12 amino acids. CDR3 nucleotide sequence: TGTGCCAGCAGCTTGGCCTACACTGAAGCTTTCTTT. As protein: CASSLAYTEAFF.

The chain couples TRBV2 to TRBJ1-2; the match to TRBD1 covers 7 bases. Per the germline V gene, CDR1 is SNHLY and CDR2 is FYNNEI. The CDR3 extends over 13 amino acids. With 5 bases clipped from V and 5 bases from J, the junction kept 5 bases outside the gene matches. The CDR3: CASSLDREYGYTF. Written as DNA, the CDR3 is TGTGCCAGCAGTCTTGACAGGGAATATGGCTACACCTTC.

This clone was seen just once. The chain links TRBV7-2 to TRBJ1-2, with D uncertain. Germline V gene sequence: CDR1 SGHTA, CDR2 FQGNSA. CDR3 size: 16 residues. Trimming removed 2 bases at V and 7 bases at J, with 20 bases between. CDR3 region: CASSLLPRVGISGYTF. The CDR3 DNA reads TGTGCCAGCAGCTTATTACCTAGGGTAGGGATATCTGGCTACACCTTC.

The rearrangement uses TRBV5-4 and TRBJ2-1; 12 bases match TRBD2. The germline V gene encodes CDR1 SGHNT and CDR2 YYREEE (reference sequence). The V and J ends lost 4 bases and 8 bases, in that order; junction bases with no gene match: 7. The CDR3 runs 15 residues. Here the CDR3 reads CASSPTSGGGYEQFF. CDR3 nucleotides: TGTGCCAGCAGCCCGACTAGCGGGGGAGGCTATGAGCAGTTCTTC.

The rearrangement joins TRBV30 to TRBJ1-3, with TRBD1 as a possible D gene (5 bases). The ends were cut back, 2 bases at V and 0 bases at J, with 11 bases in the middle. Germline CDR1 GTSNPN, CDR2 SVGIG (reference sequence). The CDR3 is made up of 15 amino acids. Here the CDR3 reads CAWSKRQYSGNTIYF. The DNA of the CDR3 is TGTGCCTGGAGTAAAAGACAGTACTCTGGAAACACCATATATTTT.

The chain is built from TRBV5-1 and TRBJ2-7, with 9 nucleotides matching TRBD1. J lost 5 bases, V lost 0 bases, and 6 bases had no gene match. The germline gives CDR1 SGHRS, CDR2 YFSETQ. This CDR3 is built from 15 residues. The CDR3 is CASSLGGTGLHEQYF. CDR3 DNA sequence: TGCGCCAGCAGCTTGGGGGGGACAGGGCTCCACGAGCAGTACTTC.

The gene calls are TRBV13 and TRBJ1-6, with D possibly TRBD1 on 6 matching bases. The germline gives CDR1 PRHDT, CDR2 FYEKMQ (reference sequence). The CDR3 is 15 amino acids. The V end was cut by 6 bases, the J end by 7 bases, with 16 bases between. CDR3 sequence (DNA): TGTGCCAGCAGAACACGAGGGCAGGGGAATTCACCCCTCCACTTT. Protein product: CASRTRGQGNSPLHF.

This sequence joins TRBV7-9 and TRBJ1-2; D may be TRBD1 (5 bases). The CDR3 extends over 14 amino acids. Trimming removed 3 bases from V and 8 bases from J, with 16 bases in between. CDR1 and CDR2 from the germline V gene are SEHNR and FQNEAQ (reference sequence). The CDR3 region has the DNA TGTGCCAGCAGCTTCCATGAGAGAGGGGACGGCTACACCTTC. Translation gives CASSFHERGDGYTF.

The chain carries TRBV7-8 and TRBJ2-1; TRBD1 might be the D (6 bases). The germline V and J ends were trimmed by 5 bases and 12 bases, with 50 bases remaining between them. The CDR3 has 24 amino acids. CDR1 is SGHVS and CDR2 is FQNEAQ in the germline V gene. CDR3 sequence (DNA): TGTGCCAGCAGCCCGCCCAGAATTTGGGGGCCGTCTTCGTTCGACAAAATAAACAATGATGTGCAGTTCTTC. Its translation: CASSPPRIWGPSSFDKINNDVQFF. Combining the CDR3 with reference TRBV7-8 and TRBJ2-1 gives the whole variable domain GAGVSQSPRYKVAKRGQDVALRCDPISGHVSLFWYQQALGQGPEFLTYFQNEAQLDKSGLPSDRFFAERPEGSVSTLKIQRTQQEDSAVYLCASSPPRIWGPSSFDKINNDVQFFGPGTRLTVL.

The chain is built from TRBV6-6 and TRBJ1-2, with D unresolved. Trimming removed 2 bases at V and 8 bases at J, with 15 bases between. Germline V lookup: CDR1 MNHNY, CDR2 SVGAGI (reference sequence). The CDR3 has 14 amino acids. This CDR3 reads CASSYRVGRLGYTF. The CDR3, as DNA: TGTGCCAGCAGTTACAGGGTCGGTCGGCTCGGCTACACCTTC.

J is TRBJ1-2 and V is TRBV28, with TRBD1 as a possible D gene (6 bases). V lost 11 bases and J lost 2, with 15 bases in between. The CDR3 runs 13 residues. Per germline, CDR1 MDHEN and CDR2 SYDVKM. CDR3 protein: CALVGGPNYGYTF. In nucleotides, the CDR3 is TGTGCCCTCGTTGGGGGGCCGAACTATGGCTACACCTTC.

The chain recombines TRBV5-1 with TRBJ2-5, with 8 bases matching TRBD1. The junction had 18 bases not matched to a gene; V was cut back by 9 bases and J by 5 bases. This CDR3 contains 16 residues. From germline, CDR1 is SGHRS and CDR2 YFSETQ. CDR3 region: CATKGKGTGGFETQYF. CDR3 coding DNA: TGCGCCACGAAAGGAAAGGGGACAGGCGGGTTCGAGACCCAGTACTTC.